This TCR beta chain was recorded in a study of neurological immune-mediated disorders. Study-level findings and limits: Whereas HTLV-1-associated myelopathy showed the most TCR clonal expansion, multiple sclerosis showed the least, with levels below those of healthy controls.

Time point noted: longitudinal time-point 3. Germline V gives CDR1 ENHRY, CDR2 SYGVKD. J was trimmed by 0 bases and V by 10 bases; bases with no gene match: 3. There are 13 residues in the CDR3. Synthesis of cDNA was carried out by template-switch 5'RACE. The reaction used 10-nucleotide random UMIs. TCRdb re-analysed the 5' RACE reads in MiXCR, keeping a single row per CDR3 protein. The sample records 95,000 to 110,000 distinct CDR3 sequences, 10% to 14% being singletons. This clonotype has ten or more counts. Its antigen remains unidentified. The sequence derives from a female donor with HTLV-1-associated myelopathy (HAM/TSP). The gene calls are TRBV10-3 and TRBJ2-3; 8 bases fit TRBD2. Sequenced: PBMCs. CDR3 bases: TGTGCCACCTCGGGGGGGAGCACAGATACGCAGTATTTT. Its protein product is CATSGGSTDTQYF.